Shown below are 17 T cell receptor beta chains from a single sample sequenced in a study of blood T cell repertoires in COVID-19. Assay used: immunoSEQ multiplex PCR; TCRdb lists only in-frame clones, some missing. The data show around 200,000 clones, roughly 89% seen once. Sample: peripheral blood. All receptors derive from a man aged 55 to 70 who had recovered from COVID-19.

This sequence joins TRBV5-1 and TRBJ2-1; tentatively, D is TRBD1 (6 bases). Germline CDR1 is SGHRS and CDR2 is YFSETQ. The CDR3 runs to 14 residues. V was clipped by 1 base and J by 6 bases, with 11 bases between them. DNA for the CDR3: TGCGCCAGCAGCTTGTGGCAGGGGCGCAATGAGCAGTTCTTC. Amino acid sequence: CASSLWQGRNEQFF. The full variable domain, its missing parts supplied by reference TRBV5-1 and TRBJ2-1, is KAGVTQTPRYLIKTRGQQVTLSCSPISGHRSVSWYQQTPGQGLQFLFEYFSETQRNKGNFPGRFSGRQFSNSRSEMNVSTLELGDSALYLCASSLWQGRNEQFFGPGTRLTVL.

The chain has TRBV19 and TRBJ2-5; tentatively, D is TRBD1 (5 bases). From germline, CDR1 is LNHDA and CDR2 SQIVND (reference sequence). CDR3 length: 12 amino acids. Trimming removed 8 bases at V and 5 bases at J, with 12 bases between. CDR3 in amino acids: CASGATQETQYF. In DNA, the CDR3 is TGTGCCAGTGGGGCTACCCAGGAGACCCAGTACTTC.

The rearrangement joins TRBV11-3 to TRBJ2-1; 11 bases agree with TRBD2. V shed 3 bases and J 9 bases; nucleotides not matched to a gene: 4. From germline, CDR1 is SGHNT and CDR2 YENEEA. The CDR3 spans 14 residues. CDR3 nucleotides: TGTGCCAGCAGCTTTAGCGGGAGGGCCGCTGAGCAGTTCTTC. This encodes CASSFSGRAAEQFF.

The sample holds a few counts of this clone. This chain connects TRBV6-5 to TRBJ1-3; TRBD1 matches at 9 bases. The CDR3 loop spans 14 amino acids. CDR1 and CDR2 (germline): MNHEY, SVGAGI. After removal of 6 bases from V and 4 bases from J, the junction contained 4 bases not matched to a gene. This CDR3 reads CASSGTGSGNTIYF. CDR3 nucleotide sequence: TGTGCCAGCAGCGGGACAGGGAGCGGAAACACCATATATTTT.

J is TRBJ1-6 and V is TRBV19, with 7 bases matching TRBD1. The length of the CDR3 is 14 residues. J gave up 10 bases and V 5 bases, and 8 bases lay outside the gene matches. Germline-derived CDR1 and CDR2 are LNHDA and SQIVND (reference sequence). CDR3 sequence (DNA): TGTGCCAGTAGTCGACAGGGATATTCCTCACCCCTCCACTTT. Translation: CASSRQGYSSPLHF.

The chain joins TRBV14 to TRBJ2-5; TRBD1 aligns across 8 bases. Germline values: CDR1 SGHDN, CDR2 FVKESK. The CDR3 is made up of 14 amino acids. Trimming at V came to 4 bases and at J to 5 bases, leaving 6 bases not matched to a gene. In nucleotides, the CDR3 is TGTGCCAGCAGCCTGGGACAGGTGGGGGAGACCCAGTACTTC. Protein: CASSLGQVGETQYF.

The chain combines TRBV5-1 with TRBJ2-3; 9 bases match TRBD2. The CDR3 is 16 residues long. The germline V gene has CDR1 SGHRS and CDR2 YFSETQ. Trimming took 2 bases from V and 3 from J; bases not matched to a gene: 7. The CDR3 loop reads CASSFNGLASTDTQYF. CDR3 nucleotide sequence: TGCGCCAGCAGCTTCAACGGACTAGCGTCAACAGATACGCAGTATTTT.

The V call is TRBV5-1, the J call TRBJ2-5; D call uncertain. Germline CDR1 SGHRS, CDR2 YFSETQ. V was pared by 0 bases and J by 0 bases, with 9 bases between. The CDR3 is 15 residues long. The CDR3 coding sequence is TGCGCCAGCAGCTTGGCGGGTTTTTACCAAGAGACCCAGTACTTC. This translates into CASSLAGFYQETQYF.

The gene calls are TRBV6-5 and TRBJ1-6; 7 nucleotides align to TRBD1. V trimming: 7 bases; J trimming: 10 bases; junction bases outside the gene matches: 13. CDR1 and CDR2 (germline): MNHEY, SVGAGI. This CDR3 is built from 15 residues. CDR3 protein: CASNSDRDLGSPLHF. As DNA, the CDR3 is TGTGCCAGCAATTCTGACAGGGACTTAGGGTCACCCCTCCACTTT.

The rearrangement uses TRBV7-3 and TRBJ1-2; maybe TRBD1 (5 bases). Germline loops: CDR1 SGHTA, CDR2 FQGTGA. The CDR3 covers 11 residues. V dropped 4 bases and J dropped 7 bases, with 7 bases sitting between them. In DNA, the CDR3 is TGTGCCAGCAGCTCGGGGGGTGGCTACACCTTC. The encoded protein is CASSSGGGYTF.

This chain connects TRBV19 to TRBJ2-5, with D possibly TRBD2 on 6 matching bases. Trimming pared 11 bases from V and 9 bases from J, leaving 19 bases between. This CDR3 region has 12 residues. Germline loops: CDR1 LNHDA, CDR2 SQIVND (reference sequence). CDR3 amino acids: CASGGLGRAQYF. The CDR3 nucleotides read TGTGCCTCCGGAGGGTTGGGTAGGGCCCAGTACTTC.

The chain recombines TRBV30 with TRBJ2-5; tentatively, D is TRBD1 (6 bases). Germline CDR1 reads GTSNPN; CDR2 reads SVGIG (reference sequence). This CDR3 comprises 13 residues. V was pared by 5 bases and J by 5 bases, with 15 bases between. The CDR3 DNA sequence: TGTGCCTGGGCCCGGCAGGGGCTGGAGACCCAGTACTTC. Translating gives CAWARQGLETQYF.

The CDR3 sequence is CASSPWGTGAANEQFF. The CDR3 DNA reads TGCGCCAGCAGCCCGTGGGGGACAGGGGCTGCCAATGAGCAGTTCTTC. The V and J genes are TRBV4-3 and TRBJ2-1, with TRBD1 matching 10 bases. With V trimmed by 4 bases and J by 6 bases, 9 bases remained unmatched. In germline, CDR1 is LGHNA, CDR2 YSLEER. The CDR3 extends over 16 amino acids.

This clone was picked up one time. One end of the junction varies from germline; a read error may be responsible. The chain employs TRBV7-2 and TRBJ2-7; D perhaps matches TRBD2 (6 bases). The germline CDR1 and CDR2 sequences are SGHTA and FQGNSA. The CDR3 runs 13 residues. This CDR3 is CASSLDVWRDPDF. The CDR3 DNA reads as TGTGCCAGCAGCTTAGATGTGTGGCGGGATCCGGACTTC.

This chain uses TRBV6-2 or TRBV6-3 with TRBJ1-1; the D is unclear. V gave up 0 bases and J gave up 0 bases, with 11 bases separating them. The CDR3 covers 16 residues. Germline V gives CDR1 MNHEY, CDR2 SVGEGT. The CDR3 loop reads CASSYSEEDLNTEAFF. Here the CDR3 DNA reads TGTGCCAGCAGTTACTCGGAAGAGGACTTGAACACTGAAGCTTTCTTT.

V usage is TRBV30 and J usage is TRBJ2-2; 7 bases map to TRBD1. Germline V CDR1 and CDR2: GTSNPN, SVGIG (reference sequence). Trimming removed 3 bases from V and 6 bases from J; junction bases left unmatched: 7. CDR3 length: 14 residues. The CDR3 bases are TGTGCCTGGAGGACAGGGAATGGAGCCGGGGAGCTGTTTTTT. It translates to CAWRTGNGAGELFF. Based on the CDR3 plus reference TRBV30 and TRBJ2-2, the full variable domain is SQTIHQWPATLVQPVGSPLSLECTVEGTSNPNLYWYRQAAGRGLQLLFYSVGIGQISSEVPQNLSASRPQDRQFILSSKKLLLSDSGFYLCAWRTGNGAGELFFGEGSRLTVL.

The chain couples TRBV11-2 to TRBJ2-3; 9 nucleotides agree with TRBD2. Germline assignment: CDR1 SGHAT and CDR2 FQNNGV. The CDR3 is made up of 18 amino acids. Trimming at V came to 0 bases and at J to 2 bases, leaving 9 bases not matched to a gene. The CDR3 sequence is CASSLEPSGVGFTDTQYF. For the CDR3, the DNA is TGTGCCAGCAGCTTAGAGCCTAGCGGGGTAGGATTCACAGATACGCAGTATTTT.